These 7 T cell receptor beta chains were all obtained from the same sample, sequenced in a study of shared clonotypes between healthy human individuals. The repertoire was sequenced with immunoSEQ multiplex PCR; TCRdb's copy has only in-frame clones and lacks some. The table has roughly 490,000 clones, roughly four fifths seen once. The sequenced sample was PBMCs. Receptor source: a woman aged 40 to 50 in good health. Some clones in this sample may be carry-over from other donors' samples.

There are many counts of this clone. The V gene is TRBV29-1, the J gene TRBJ2-1, with D perhaps assigned TRBD1 or TRBD2 (5 bases each). The CDR3 extends over 12 amino acids. Between the trimmed V and J ends, which lost 4 bases and 10 bases, there was a span of 14 bases. The germline CDR1 and CDR2 sequences are SQVTM and ANQGSEA. The CDR3 sequence: CSVVQAGFEQFF. CDR3 coding DNA: TGCAGCGTTGTACAGGCGGGCTTCGAGCAGTTCTTC.

The chain combines TRBV10-3 with TRBJ2-1, with 12 positions matching TRBD2. This CDR3 spans 14 amino acids. Germline loops: CDR1 ENHRY, CDR2 SYGVKD. Unmatched junction bases numbered 5, after V lost 6 bases and J lost 8 bases. CDR3 bases: TGTGCCATCAGACAGACTAGCGGGAGCGATGAGCAGTTCTTC. It specifies CAIRQTSGSDEQFF.

This rearrangement joins TRBV23-1 to TRBJ2-3; D remains unclear. TRBV23-1 is recorded as an ORF, its role being uncertain. V was trimmed by 6 bases and J by 2 bases, leaving 15 bases between them. The CDR3 is 15 amino acids. CDR3 bases: TGCGCCAGCAGCGGCGGACGGAATCACACAGATACGCAGTATTTT. Its translation is CASSGGRNHTDTQYF.

This clone was detected once. The V and J genes are TRBV6-5 and TRBJ1-4, with TRBD1 matching over 8 bases. The length of the CDR3 is 15 residues. V lost 2 bases, J lost 8 bases, and 7 bases stayed unmatched. The V gene's germline CDR1 is MNHEY and CDR2 SVGAGI. Here the CDR3 reads CASSYRQGLGEKLFF. CDR3 nucleotides: TGTGCCAGCAGTTACCGACAGGGGCTGGGGGAAAAACTGTTTTTT.

V gene TRBV7-3 combines with J gene TRBJ2-2; TRBD2 matches 11 bases. V dropped 2 bases and J dropped 1; count of bases not matched to a gene: 9. The length of the CDR3 is 19 residues. Germline V lookup: CDR1 SGHTA, CDR2 FQGTGA. CDR3 coding DNA: TGTGCCAGCAGCTTATCCCTAGCGGGAGGCCCCCTGAACACCGGGGAGCTGTTTTTT. It yields the protein CASSLSLAGGPLNTGELFF.

The chain links TRBV28 to TRBJ2-7, with D possibly TRBD2 on 6 matching bases. Per the germline V gene, CDR1 is MDHEN and CDR2 is SYDVKM. This CDR3 contains 15 residues. With 5 bases removed from V and 11 bases from J, the gap between germline ends came to 25 bases. As DNA, the CDR3 is TGTGCCAGCAGTCCCGACATCCGGGACCCGTGGGGGGAGTACTTC. It codes for CASSPDIRDPWGEYF.

The chain employs TRBV7-8 and TRBJ2-1; 15 nucleotides line up with TRBD2. The CDR3 covers 16 residues. J lost 10 bases, V lost 3 bases, and 7 bases had no gene match. Germline-derived CDR1 and CDR2 are SGHVS and FQNEAQ. DNA of the CDR3: TGTGCCAGCAGCTTCAGGACTAGCGGGAGGGCCTGGGAGCAGTTCTTC. Protein sequence: CASSFRTSGRAWEQFF.